The next 23 T cell receptor beta chains were all read from a single sample in a study of shared clonotypes between healthy human individuals. Generated by immunoSEQ multiplex PCR, the TCRdb table keeps only in-frame clones and is missing some. Of around 99,000 clones listed, around 68% are singletons. The sequenced sample was memory CD8+ T cells sorted from blood. Indicated subset: CD45RO+ cells pooled with CCR7-negative TemRA cells. These receptors all come from a man under 40 in good health.

The CDR3 loop is CASSDPPATSHGELFF. In DNA form, the CDR3 reads TGTGCCAGCAGTGACCCCCCCGCGACTTCCCACGGGGAGCTGTTTTTT. The J gene is TRBJ2-2, the V gene TRBV25-1; D remains ambiguous. The CDR3 has 16 amino acids. Trimming took off 3 bases at V and 7 bases at J, with 18 bases between the two ends. Germline V CDR1 and CDR2: MGHDK, SYGVNS.

This clone was counted a few times. CDR3 protein: CASSWTGSYEQYF. CDR3 DNA sequence: TGTGCCAGCAGCTGGACGGGAAGCTACGAGCAGTACTTC. V is TRBV7-9 and J is TRBJ2-7; D perhaps matches TRBD2 (5 bases). The CDR3 has 13 amino acids. CDR1 and CDR2 (germline): SEHNR, FQNEAQ (reference sequence). V gave up 4 bases and J gave up 3 bases, with 10 bases separating them.

The gene calls are TRBV7-6 and TRBJ1-2; 9 bases are a match to TRBD1. The CDR3 is 17 amino acids. Looked up from germline, CDR1 is SGHVS and CDR2 is FNYEAQ. J gave up 6 bases and V 1 base, and 12 bases lay outside the gene matches. Here the CDR3 DNA reads TGTGCCAGCAGCTTAGACGACAGGGGGTCAAAATACCATGGCTACACCTTC. Protein product: CASSLDDRGSKYHGYTF.

The chain carries TRBV5-4 and TRBJ1-5; the D is unclear. Germline V CDR1 and CDR2: SGHNT, YYREEE (reference sequence). The CDR3 is 14 residues long. V was clipped by 0 bases and J by 2 bases, with 6 bases between them. CDR3 sequence (DNA): TGTGCCAGCAGCTTGGGCGGTGGCAATCAGCCCCAGCATTTT. Translating gives CASSLGGGNQPQHF. Together with reference TRBV5-4 and TRBJ1-5, the CDR3 gives the full variable domain: ETGVTQSPTHLIKTRGQQVTLRCSSQSGHNTVSWYQQALGQGPQFIFQYYREEENGRGNFPPRFSGLQFPNYSSELNVNALELDDSALYLCASSLGGGNQPQHFGDGTRLSIL.

This clone was seen a handful of times. The rearrangement links TRBV5-6 to TRBJ2-1, with 11 bases identical to TRBD2. The CDR3 has 16 residues. Germline V gene data show CDR1 as SGHDT and CDR2 as YYEEEE. The J segment lost 4 bases and the V segment lost 0 bases, leaving 3 bases of the junction unmatched. The chain's CDR3 is CASSLEASGGYNEQFF. DNA of the CDR3: TGTGCCAGCAGCTTGGAGGCTAGCGGGGGGTACAATGAGCAGTTCTTC.

This clone has only a few counts. The chain recombines TRBV7-2 with TRBJ2-2, with D uncertain. The ends were cut back, 4 bases at V and 2 bases at J, with 8 bases in the middle. The CDR3 has 14 residues. From germline, CDR1 is SGHTA and CDR2 FQGNSA. CDR3 DNA: TGTGCCAGCAGCTCCCAGCTTAACACCGGGGAGCTGTTTTTT. Its translation is CASSSQLNTGELFF. The full variable domain, with the rest looked up from reference TRBV7-2 and TRBJ2-2, is GAGVSQSPSNKVTEKGKDVELRCDPISGHTALYWYRQSLGQGLEFLIYFQGNSAPDKSGLPSDRFSAERTGGSVSTLTIQRTQQEDSAVYLCASSSQLNTGELFFGEGSRLTVL.

The chain joins TRBV18 to TRBJ2-7; possible D gene TRBD1, 6 bases. The germline V gene has CDR1 KGHSH and CDR2 LQKENI. This CDR3 region has 15 residues. V was trimmed by 2 bases and J by 4 bases, leaving 15 bases between them. The CDR3 bases are TGTGCCAGCTCACCAGGGCGGACAGAAAGGTACGAGCAGTACTTC. As protein: CASSPGRTERYEQYF. Full variable domain (remainder filled in from reference TRBV18 and TRBJ2-7): NAGVMQNPRHLVRRRGQEARLRCSPMKGHSHVYWYRQLPEEGLKFMVYLQKENIIDESGMPKERFSAEFPKEGPSILRIQQVVRGDSAAYFCASSPGRTERYEQYFGPGTRLTVT.

J is TRBJ1-5 and V is TRBV25-1; the D is unclear. Looked up from germline, CDR1 is MGHDK and CDR2 is SYGVNS. The length of the CDR3 is 14 residues. V was trimmed by 1 base and J by 5 bases, leaving 9 bases between them. DNA of the CDR3: TGTGCCAGCAGTGAATCGTCGGCCGATCAGCCCCAGCATTTT. Protein: CASSESSADQPQHF.

This clone appeared many times. The CDR3 DNA sequence: TGCGCCAGCAGCTTGGGCAGGGCCCGCTACGAGCAGTACTTC. Amino acid sequence: CASSLGRARYEQYF. The chain carries TRBV5-1 and TRBJ2-7; tentatively, D is TRBD1 (5 bases). The ends were cut back, 0 bases at V and 3 bases at J, with 10 bases in the middle. Germline assignment: CDR1 SGHRS and CDR2 YFSETQ. The CDR3 totals 14 residues.

This clone came up once. This chain uses TRBV6-5 with TRBJ1-5; TRBD1 aligns across 8 bases. This CDR3 is built from 13 residues. Germline V gene sequence: CDR1 MNHEY, CDR2 SVGAGI. Trimming at V came to 10 bases and at J to 1 base, leaving 3 bases not matched to a gene. CDR3 in amino acids: CATGQGSNQPQHF. The CDR3 DNA follows: TGTGCCACCGGACAGGGCAGCAATCAGCCCCAGCATTTT.

The V call is TRBV6-5, the J call TRBJ2-1, with 10 positions matching TRBD2. The CDR3 is made up of 16 amino acids. The V and J ends lost 0 bases and 6 bases, in that order; junction bases with no gene match: 5. The germline V gene encodes CDR1 MNHEY and CDR2 SVGAGI. The CDR3: CASSYSSSGGFNEQFF. The CDR3 DNA is TGTGCCAGCAGTTACTCATCTAGCGGGGGTTTCAATGAGCAGTTCTTC.

There are a few counts of this clone. The rearrangement links TRBV14 to TRBJ2-7; D gene uncertain. Germline loops: CDR1 SGHDN, CDR2 FVKESK. The CDR3 runs 14 residues. The V and J ends lost 3 bases and 0 bases respectively, with 9 bases between them. The CDR3 here is CASSQRIDSYEQYF. The CDR3, as DNA: TGTGCCAGCAGCCAGAGAATCGACTCCTACGAGCAGTACTTC.

The chain recombines TRBV6-1 with TRBJ2-3; D is uncertain. CDR3 size: 16 residues. CDR1 is MNHNS, CDR2 SASEGT, per germline. Trimming cost V 2 bases and J 0 bases, with 12 bases left between them. The DNA of the CDR3 is TGTGCCAGCAGTGAATTACGCGGATCTAGCACAGATACGCAGTATTTT. As protein: CASSELRGSSTDTQYF.

This clone occurred many times. In DNA, the CDR3 is TGCAGCGTTCTCCCTATCATCCCGGGACAGGGGATTTTTGGTTTATGCGAGCAGTACTTC. It is translated as CSVLPIIPGQGIFGLCEQYF. V and J are TRBV29-1 and TRBJ2-7; 10 bases are shared with TRBD1. The V gene's germline CDR1 is SQVTM and CDR2 ANQGSEA. V lost 5 bases and J lost 6; bases outside the gene matches: 28. This CDR3 spans 20 amino acids.

The CDR3 DNA follows: TGTGCCAGCAGTGACAAAGGCGACTCTGGAAACACCATATATTTT. Translating gives CASSDKGDSGNTIYF. The chain has TRBV25-1 and TRBJ1-3; D unclear. V was clipped by 3 bases and J by 0 bases, with 9 bases between them. Germline CDR1 is MGHDK and CDR2 is SYGVNS. The CDR3 loop spans 15 amino acids.

There are a few counts of this clone. J is TRBJ1-5 and V is TRBV7-9; D is perhaps TRBD1 (5 bases). The CDR3 loop spans 12 amino acids. V lost 5 bases and J 7 bases, leaving 9 bases between the germline ends. Germline-derived CDR1 and CDR2 are SEHNR and FQNEAQ (reference sequence). The CDR3 sequence is CASSEDSQPQHF. DNA for the CDR3: TGTGCCAGCAGCGAAGACAGCCAGCCCCAGCATTTT.

The rearrangement joins TRBV15 to TRBJ2-7; TRBD1 matches at 9 bases. Losses at the gene ends were 3 bases for V and 2 bases for J; bases not matched to a gene: 23. In germline, CDR1 is LNHNV, CDR2 YYDKDF (reference sequence). The CDR3 runs 21 residues. CDR3 protein: CATSSPLLGVTGQGPPYEQYF. CDR3 DNA: TGTGCCACCAGCAGTCCCCTCTTGGGGGTAACGGGACAGGGACCTCCCTACGAGCAGTACTTC.

This clone showed up many times. The CDR3 coding sequence is TGTGCCAGCAGTTTAGACGGGACCTCCTACGAGCAGTACTTC. Protein sequence: CASSLDGTSYEQYF. The V call is TRBV27, the J call TRBJ2-7; the D gene could be TRBD1 or TRBD2 (5 bases each). Trimming cost V 2 bases and J 0 bases, with 8 bases left between them. Germline V gives CDR1 MNHEY, CDR2 SMNVEV (reference sequence). This CDR3 spans 14 amino acids.

V gene TRBV5-4 combines with J gene TRBJ2-2, with D possibly being TRBD2 (6 bases). Germline lookup yields CDR1 SGHNT and CDR2 YYREEE (reference sequence). The CDR3 totals 15 residues. Trimming removed 6 bases from V and 2 bases from J, with 14 bases in between. CDR3 loop: CASNPGTSNTGELFF. CDR3 in DNA: TGTGCCAGCAACCCAGGGACTTCTAACACCGGGGAGCTGTTTTTT.

The chain recombines TRBV30 with TRBJ2-5; 9 bases agree with TRBD1. Near its end, the DNA agrees better with TRBJ2-7, so the J call may be wrong. The V gene's germline CDR1 is GTSNPN and CDR2 SVGIG (reference sequence). CDR3 size: 14 residues. Here the CDR3 DNA reads TGTGCCTGGAGCACCGGGACAGGGAGCTACGAGCAGTACTTC. Protein sequence: CAWSTGTGSYEQYF.

The V call is TRBV14, the J call TRBJ2-7, with D uncertain. Germline CDR1 and CDR2: SGHDN and FVKESK. V lost 0 bases and J 6 bases, leaving 12 bases between the germline ends. The CDR3 totals 14 residues. The CDR3 loop is CASSQDQEGREQYF. The CDR3 DNA reads TGTGCCAGCAGCCAAGATCAGGAAGGGCGCGAGCAGTACTTC.

The rearrangement joins TRBV10-2 to TRBJ2-7; no firm D call. Trimming stripped 4 bases from V and 3 bases from J, with 7 bases between. CDR1 WSHSY and CDR2 SAAADI come from the germline V gene. The CDR3 extends over 12 amino acids. CDR3 amino acids: CASSVADYEQYF. In DNA, the CDR3 is TGCGCCAGCAGTGTAGCAGACTACGAGCAGTACTTC.

The chain joins TRBV2 to TRBJ1-1; tentative D call: TRBD1 (5 bases). V lost 6 bases and J 5 bases, leaving 16 bases between the germline ends. The length of the CDR3 is 14 residues. Germline CDR1 reads SNHLY; CDR2 reads FYNNEI. CDR3 nucleotides: TGTGCCAGCAGAATCGGGGGAGTCGGAACTGAAGCTTTCTTT. As protein: CASRIGGVGTEAFF.